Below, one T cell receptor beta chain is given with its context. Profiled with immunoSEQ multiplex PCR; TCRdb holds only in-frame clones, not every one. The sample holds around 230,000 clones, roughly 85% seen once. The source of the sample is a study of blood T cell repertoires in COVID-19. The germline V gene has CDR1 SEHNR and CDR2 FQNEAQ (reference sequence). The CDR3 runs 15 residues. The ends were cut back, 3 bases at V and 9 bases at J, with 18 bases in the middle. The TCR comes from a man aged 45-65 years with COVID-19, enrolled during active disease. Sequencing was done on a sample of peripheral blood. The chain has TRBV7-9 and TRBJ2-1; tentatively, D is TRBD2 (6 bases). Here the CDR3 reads CASSLTVELGGEQFF. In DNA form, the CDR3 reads TGTGCCAGCAGCTTGACAGTCGAACTGGGGGGTGAGCAGTTCTTC.